The entry below describes one TCR beta chain. These data originate in a study of blood T cell repertoires in COVID-19. Across the whole study: Sites in the United States, Italy and Spain provided acute and convalescent COVID-19 samples. Sources were T cells, B-cell-depleted T cells, or PBMCs; the material itself was cDNA or gDNA.

CDR1 is WSHSY and CDR2 is SAAADI in the germline V gene. This CDR3 contains 13 residues. Trimming removed 4 bases from V and 1 base from J, with 7 bases in between. Assay: immunoSEQ multiplex PCR; the TCRdb copy retains only in-frame clones and omits some. Among about 350,000 clones listed, approximately 89% were seen once. This TCR was sampled from a woman younger than 30 who had recovered from COVID-19. The material sequenced was peripheral blood. The chain couples TRBV10-2 to TRBJ1-1; no firm D call. CDR3 nucleotide sequence: TGCGCCAGCAGTGTTCGGGAGAACACTGAAGCTTTCTTT. It codes for CASSVRENTEAFF.